The clone carrying this TCR beta chain was seen more than once but under ten times. All patients picked for sequencing had shown, by flow cytometry, an expansion of CD8+CD57+ cells. Profiles of TCR beta VDJ and CDR3 were generated from a genomic DNA template. TCRdb recomputed calls from the reads with MiXCR, one row per CDR3 protein. This sample has some 170,000 distinct CDR3 sequences, with around 48% found just once. These data originate in a study of CD8+CD57+ T cells in acquired aplastic anemia. From germline, CDR1 is SGHVS and CDR2 FQNEAQ. There are 13 residues in the CDR3. V lost 5 bases and J 6 bases, leaving 11 bases between the germline ends.

Specimen: sorted CD4+, CD8+, or CD8+CD57+ T cells (not recorded which) from PBMCs. The sequence was collected from a human donor with aplastic anemia. V is TRBV7-8 and J is TRBJ2-1; tentatively, D is TRBD2 (6 bases). The CDR3 nucleotides read TGTGCCAGCAGCACGTTACTAGCCAATGAGCAGTTCTTC. It yields the protein CASSTLLANEQFF.